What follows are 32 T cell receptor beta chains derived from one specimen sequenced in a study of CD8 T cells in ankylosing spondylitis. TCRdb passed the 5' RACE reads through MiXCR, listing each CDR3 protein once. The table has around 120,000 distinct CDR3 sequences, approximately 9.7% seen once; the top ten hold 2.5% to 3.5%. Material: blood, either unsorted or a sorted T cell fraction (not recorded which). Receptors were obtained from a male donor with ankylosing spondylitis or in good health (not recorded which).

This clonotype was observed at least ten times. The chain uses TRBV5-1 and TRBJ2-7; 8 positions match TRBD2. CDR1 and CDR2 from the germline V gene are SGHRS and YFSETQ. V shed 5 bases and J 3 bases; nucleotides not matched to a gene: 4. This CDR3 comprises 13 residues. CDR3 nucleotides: TGCGCCAGCAGTCTGGGACTAGACTACGAGCAGTACTTC. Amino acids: CASSLGLDYEQYF.

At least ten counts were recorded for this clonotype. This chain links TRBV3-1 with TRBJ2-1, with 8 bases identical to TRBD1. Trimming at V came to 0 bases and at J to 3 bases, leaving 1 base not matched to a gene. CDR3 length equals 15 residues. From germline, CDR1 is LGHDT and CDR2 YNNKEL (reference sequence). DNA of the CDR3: TGTGCCAGCAGCCAAGAAACAGGGGGCTACAATGAGCAGTTCTTC. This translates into CASSQETGGYNEQFF.

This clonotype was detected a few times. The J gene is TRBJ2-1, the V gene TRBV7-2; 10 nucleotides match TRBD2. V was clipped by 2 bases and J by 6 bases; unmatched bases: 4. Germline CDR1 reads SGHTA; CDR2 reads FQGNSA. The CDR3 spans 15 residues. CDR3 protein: CASSLQLAGLNEQFF. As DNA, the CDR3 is TGTGCCAGCAGCTTACAACTAGCGGGACTCAATGAGCAGTTCTTC.

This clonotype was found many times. The DNA for the CDR3 is TGTGCCAGCAGTTACTCGATCGGGGAGGATCAGCCCCAGCATTTT. Protein: CASSYSIGEDQPQHF. This chain connects TRBV6-5 to TRBJ1-5; D is unresolved. Germline loops: CDR1 MNHEY, CDR2 SVGAGI. V shed 0 bases and J shed 5 bases, with 11 bases lying between them. The CDR3 extends over 15 amino acids.

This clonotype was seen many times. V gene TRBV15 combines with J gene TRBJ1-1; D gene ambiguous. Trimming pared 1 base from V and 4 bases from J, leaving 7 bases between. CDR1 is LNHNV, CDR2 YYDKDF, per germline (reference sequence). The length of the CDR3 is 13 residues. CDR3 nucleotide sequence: TGTGCCACCAGCAGAGGGGTGACCACTGAAGCTTTCTTT. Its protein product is CATSRGVTTEAFF.

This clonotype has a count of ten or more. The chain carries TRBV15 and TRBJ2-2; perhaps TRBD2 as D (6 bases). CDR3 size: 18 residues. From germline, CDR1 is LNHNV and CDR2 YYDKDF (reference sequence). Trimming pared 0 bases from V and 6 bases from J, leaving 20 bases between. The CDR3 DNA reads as TGTGCCACCAGCAGAGATTTAGGAGGGATCGGGTCGCCCGGGGAGCTGTTTTTT. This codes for CATSRDLGGIGSPGELFF.

The CDR3 DNA sequence: TGTGCCAGCAGCTTCACACGGTGGGAAGGCTACACCTTC. Amino acids: CASSFTRWEGYTF. The gene calls are TRBV7-8 and TRBJ1-2; D gene ambiguous. Per germline, CDR1 SGHVS and CDR2 FQNEAQ. V was shortened by 3 bases and J by 8 bases, with 13 bases between the two germline ends. This CDR3 spans 13 amino acids.

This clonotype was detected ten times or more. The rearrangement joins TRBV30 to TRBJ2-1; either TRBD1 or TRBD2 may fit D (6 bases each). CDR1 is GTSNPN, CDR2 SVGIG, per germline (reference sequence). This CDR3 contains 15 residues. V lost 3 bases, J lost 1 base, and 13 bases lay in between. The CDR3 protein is CAWSIGGLSYNEQFF. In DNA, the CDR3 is TGTGCCTGGAGCATAGGGGGGTTATCCTACAATGAGCAGTTCTTC. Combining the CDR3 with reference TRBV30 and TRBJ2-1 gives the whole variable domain SQTIHQWPATLVQPVGSPLSLECTVEGTSNPNLYWYRQAAGRGLQLLFYSVGIGQISSEVPQNLSASRPQDRQFILSSKKLLLSDSGFYLCAWSIGGLSYNEQFFGPGTRLTVL.

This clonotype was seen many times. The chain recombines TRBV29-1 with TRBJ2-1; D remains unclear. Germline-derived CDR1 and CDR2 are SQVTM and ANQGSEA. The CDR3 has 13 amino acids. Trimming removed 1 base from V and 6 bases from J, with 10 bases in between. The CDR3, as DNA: TGCAGCGTTGAAGGGGCCTGGCTCAATGAGCAGTTCTTC. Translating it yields CSVEGAWLNEQFF.

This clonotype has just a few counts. CDR3 in amino acids: CASSLSQTSYNEQFF. Here the CDR3 DNA reads TGTGCCAGCAGTTTGTCCCAGACCTCCTACAATGAGCAGTTCTTC. The chain combines TRBV27 with TRBJ2-1; D not certain. The CDR3 has 15 amino acids. The germline V and J ends were trimmed by 3 bases and 0 bases, with 9 bases remaining between them. The V gene's germline CDR1 is MNHEY and CDR2 SMNVEV (reference sequence).

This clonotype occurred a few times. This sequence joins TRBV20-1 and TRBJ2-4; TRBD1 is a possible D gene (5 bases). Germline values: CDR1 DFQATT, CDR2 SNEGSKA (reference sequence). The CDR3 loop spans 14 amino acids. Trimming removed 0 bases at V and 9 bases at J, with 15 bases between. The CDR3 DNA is TGCAGTGCTAGAGAGACCGGGTCAACAGGCATTCAGTACTTC. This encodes CSARETGSTGIQYF.

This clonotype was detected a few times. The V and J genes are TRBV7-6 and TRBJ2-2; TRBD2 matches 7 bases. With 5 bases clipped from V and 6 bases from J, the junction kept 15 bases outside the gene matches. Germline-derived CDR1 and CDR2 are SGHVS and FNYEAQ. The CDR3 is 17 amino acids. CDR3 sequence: CASSGSGGSIRPGELFF. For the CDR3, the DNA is TGTGCCAGCAGCGGTAGCGGCGGGAGTATTAGACCCGGGGAGCTGTTTTTT. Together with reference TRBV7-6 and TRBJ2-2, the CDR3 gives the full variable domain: GAGVSQSPRYKVTKRGQDVALRCDPISGHVSLYWYRQALGQGPEFLTYFNYEAQQDKSGLPNDRFSAERPEGSISTLTIQRTEQRDSAMYRCASSGSGGSIRPGELFFGEGSRLTVL.

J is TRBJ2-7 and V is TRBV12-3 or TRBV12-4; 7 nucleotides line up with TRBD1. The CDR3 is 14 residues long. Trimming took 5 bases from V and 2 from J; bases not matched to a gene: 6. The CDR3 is CASSPGGSPYEQYF. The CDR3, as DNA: TGTGCCAGCAGTCCAGGGGGTTCCCCCTACGAGCAGTACTTC.

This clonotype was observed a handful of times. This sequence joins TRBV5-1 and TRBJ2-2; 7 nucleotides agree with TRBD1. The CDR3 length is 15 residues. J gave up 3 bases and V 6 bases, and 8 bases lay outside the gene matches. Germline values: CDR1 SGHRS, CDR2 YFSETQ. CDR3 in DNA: TGCGCCAGCACCATTCTCGGACAGGACACCGGGGAGCTGTTTTTT. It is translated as CASTILGQDTGELFF.

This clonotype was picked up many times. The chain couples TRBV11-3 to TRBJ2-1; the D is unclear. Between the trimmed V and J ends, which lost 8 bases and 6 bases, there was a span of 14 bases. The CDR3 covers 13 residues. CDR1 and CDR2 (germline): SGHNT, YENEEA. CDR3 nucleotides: TGTGCCAGCCTCCTGTTGAGAGTCAATGAGCAGTTCTTC. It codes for CASLLLRVNEQFF.

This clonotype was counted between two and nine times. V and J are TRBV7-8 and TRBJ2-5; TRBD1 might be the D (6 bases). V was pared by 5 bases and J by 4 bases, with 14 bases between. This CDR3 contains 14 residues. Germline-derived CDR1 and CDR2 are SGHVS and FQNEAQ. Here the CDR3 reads CASSPGARRETQYF. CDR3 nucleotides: TGTGCCAGCAGCCCAGGGGCCCGGAGAGAGACCCAGTACTTC.

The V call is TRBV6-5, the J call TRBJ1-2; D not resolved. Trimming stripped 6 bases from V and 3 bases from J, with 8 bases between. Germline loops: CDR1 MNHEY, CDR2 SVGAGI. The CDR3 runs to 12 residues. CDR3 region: CASSYADYGYTF. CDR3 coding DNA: TGTGCCAGCAGCTACGCGGACTATGGCTACACCTTC.

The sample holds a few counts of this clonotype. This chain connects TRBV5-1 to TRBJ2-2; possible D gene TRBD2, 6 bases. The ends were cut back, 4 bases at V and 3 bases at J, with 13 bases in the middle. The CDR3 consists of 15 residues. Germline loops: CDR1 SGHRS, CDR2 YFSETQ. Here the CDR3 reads CASSPAAGYTGELFF. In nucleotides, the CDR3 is TGCGCCAGCAGCCCCGCCGCGGGGTACACCGGGGAGCTGTTTTTT. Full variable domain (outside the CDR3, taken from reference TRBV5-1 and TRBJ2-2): KAGVTQTPRYLIKTRGQQVTLSCSPISGHRSVSWYQQTPGQGLQFLFEYFSETQRNKGNFPGRFSGRQFSNSRSEMNVSTLELGDSALYLCASSPAAGYTGELFFGEGSRLTVL.

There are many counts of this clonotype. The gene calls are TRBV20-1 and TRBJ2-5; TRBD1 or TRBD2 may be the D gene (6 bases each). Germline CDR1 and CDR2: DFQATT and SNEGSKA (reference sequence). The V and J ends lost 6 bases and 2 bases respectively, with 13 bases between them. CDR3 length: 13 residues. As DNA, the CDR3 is TGCAGTGCCGGCCAAGGGGGGCAAGAGACCCAGTACTTC. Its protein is CSAGQGGQETQYF.

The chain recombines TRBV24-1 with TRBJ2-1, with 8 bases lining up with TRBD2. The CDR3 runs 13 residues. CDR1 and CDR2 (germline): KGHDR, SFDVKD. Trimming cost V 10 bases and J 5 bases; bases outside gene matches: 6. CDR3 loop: CATGGRFHNEQFF. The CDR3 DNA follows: TGTGCCACTGGCGGGAGGTTCCACAATGAGCAGTTCTTC.

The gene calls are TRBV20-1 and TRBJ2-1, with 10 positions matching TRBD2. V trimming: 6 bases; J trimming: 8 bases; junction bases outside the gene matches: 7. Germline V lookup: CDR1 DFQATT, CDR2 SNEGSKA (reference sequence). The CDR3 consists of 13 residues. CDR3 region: CSASLAGKHEQFF. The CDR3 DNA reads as TGCAGTGCCTCACTAGCGGGAAAGCATGAGCAGTTCTTC.

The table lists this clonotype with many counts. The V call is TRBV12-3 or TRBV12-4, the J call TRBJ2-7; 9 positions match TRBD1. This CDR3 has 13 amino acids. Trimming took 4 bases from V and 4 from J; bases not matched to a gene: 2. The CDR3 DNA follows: TGTGCCAGCAGTTGGGACAGGGAGTACGAGCAGTACTTC. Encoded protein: CASSWDREYEQYF.

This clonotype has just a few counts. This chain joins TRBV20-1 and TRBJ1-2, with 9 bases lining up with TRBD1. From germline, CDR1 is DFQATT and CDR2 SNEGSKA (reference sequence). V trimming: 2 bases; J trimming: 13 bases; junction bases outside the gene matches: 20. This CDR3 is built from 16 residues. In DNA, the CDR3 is TGCAGTGCTAGAAGGGACAGGGTCCTTAGGGAGCCCGGGGCCACCTTC. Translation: CSARRDRVLREPGATF.

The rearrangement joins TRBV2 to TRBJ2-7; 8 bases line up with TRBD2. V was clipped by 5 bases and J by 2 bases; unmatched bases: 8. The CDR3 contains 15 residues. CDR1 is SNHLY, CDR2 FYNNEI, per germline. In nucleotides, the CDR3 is TGTGCCAGCAGTCCCCTAGCGGGCCCTGCCTACGAGCAGTACTTC. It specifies CASSPLAGPAYEQYF.

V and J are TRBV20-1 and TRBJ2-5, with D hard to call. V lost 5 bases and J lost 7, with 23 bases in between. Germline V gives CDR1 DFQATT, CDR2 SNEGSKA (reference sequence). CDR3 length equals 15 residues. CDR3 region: CSARVTNWASGTQYF. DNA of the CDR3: TGCAGTGCTCGGGTGACGAACTGGGCCTCAGGGACCCAGTACTTC.

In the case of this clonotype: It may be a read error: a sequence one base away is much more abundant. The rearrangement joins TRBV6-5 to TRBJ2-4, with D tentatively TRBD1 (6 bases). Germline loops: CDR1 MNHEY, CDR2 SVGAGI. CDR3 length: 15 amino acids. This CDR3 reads CASSYGRGPKNSQYF. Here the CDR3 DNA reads TGTGCCAGCAGTTACGGCAGGGGACCCAAAAACAGTCAGTACTTC.

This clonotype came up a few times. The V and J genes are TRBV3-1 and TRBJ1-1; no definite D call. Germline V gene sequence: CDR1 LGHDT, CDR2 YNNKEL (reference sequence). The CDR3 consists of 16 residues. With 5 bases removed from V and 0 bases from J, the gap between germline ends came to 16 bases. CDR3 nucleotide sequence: TGTGCCAGCAGCGACGTAAAGGGTGGCGTGAACACTGAAGCTTTCTTT. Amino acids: CASSDVKGGVNTEAFF. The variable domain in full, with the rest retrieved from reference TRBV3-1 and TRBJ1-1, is DTAVSQTPKYLVTQMGNDKSIKCEQNLGHDTMYWYKQDSKKFLKIMFSYNNKELIINETVPNRFSPKSPDKAHLNLHINSLELGDSAVYFCASSDVKGGVNTEAFFGQGTRLTVV.

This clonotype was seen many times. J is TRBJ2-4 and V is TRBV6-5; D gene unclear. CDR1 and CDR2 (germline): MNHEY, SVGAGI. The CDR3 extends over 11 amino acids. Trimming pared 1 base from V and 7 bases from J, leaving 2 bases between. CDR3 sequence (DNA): TGTGCCAGCAGTTACTTGAACATTCAGTACTTC. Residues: CASSYLNIQYF.

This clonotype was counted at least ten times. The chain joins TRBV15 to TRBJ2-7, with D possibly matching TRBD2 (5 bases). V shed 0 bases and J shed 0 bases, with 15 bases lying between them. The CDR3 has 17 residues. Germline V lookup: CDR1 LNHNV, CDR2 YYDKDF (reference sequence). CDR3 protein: CATSRDRGGISSYEQYF. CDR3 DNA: TGTGCCACCAGCAGAGATCGCGGAGGAATAAGCTCCTACGAGCAGTACTTC.

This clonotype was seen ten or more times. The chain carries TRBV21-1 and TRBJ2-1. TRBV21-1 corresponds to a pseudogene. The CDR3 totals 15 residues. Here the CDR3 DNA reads TGTGCCAGCAGCACCATAGCAAACTTCGGCAATGAGCAGTTCTTC. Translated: CASSTIANFGNEQFF.

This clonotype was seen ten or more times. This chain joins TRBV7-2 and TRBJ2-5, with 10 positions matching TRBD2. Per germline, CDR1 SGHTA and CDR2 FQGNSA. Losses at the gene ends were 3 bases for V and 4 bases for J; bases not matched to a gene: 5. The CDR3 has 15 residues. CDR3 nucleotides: TGTGCCAGCAGCTTCCTAGCGGGAGTTACAGAGACCCAGTACTTC. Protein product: CASSFLAGVTETQYF.

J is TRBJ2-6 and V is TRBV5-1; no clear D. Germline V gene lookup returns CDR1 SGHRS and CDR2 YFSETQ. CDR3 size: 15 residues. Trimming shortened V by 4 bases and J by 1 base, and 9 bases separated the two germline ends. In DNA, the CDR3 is TGCGCCAGCAGCAGGGCGAGTTCTGGGGCCAACGTCCTGACTTTC. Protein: CASSRASSGANVLTF.